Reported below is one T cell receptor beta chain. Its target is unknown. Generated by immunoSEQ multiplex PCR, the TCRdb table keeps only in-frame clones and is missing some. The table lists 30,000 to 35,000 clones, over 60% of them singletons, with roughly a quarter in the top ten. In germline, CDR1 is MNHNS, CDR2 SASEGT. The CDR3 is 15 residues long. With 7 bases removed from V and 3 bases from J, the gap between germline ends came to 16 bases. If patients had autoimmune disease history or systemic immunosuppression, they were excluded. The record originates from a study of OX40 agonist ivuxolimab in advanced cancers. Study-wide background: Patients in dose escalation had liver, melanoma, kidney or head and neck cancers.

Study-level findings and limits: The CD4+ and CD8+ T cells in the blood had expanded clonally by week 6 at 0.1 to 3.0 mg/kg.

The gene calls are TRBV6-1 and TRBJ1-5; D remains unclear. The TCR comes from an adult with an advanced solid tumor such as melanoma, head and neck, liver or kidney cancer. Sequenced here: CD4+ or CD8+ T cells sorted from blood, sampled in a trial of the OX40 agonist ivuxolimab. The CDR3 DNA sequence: TGTGCCAGCACGCTGGGTGTGGCCAACAATCAGCCCCAGCATTTT. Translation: CASTLGVANNQPQHF.